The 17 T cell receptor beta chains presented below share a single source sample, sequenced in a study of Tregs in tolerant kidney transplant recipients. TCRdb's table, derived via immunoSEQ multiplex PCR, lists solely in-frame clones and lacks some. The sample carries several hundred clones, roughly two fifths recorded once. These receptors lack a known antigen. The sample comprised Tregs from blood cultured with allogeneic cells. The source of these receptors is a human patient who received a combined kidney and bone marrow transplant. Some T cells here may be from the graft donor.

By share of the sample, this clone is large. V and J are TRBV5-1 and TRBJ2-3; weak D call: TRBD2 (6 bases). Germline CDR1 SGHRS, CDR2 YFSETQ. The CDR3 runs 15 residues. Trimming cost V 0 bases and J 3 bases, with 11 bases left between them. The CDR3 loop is CASSLETGETDTQYF. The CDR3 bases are TGCGCCAGCAGCTTGGAAACGGGAGAGACAGATACGCAGTATTTT.

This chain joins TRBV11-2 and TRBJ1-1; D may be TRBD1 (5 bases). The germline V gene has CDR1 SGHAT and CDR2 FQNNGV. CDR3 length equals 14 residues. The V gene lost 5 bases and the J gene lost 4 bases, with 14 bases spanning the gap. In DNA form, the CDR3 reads TGTGCCAGCAGCCCTTCCCCAGGGAGCACTGAAGCTTTCTTT. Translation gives CASSPSPGSTEAFF.

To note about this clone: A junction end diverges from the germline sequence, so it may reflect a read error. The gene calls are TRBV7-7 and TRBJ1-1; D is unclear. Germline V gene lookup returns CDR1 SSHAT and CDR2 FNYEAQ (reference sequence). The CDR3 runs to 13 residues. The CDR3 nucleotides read TGTGCTAGCAGTCTAGGAGTGGGGACTGAAGCTTTCTTT. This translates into CASSLGVGTEAFF.

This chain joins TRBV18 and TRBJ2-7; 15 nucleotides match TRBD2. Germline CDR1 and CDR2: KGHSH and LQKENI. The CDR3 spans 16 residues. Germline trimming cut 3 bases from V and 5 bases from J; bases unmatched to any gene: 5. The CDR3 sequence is CASSPGLAGGKNEQYF. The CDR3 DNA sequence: TGTGCCAGCTCACCGGGACTAGCGGGAGGAAAGAACGAGCAGTACTTC.

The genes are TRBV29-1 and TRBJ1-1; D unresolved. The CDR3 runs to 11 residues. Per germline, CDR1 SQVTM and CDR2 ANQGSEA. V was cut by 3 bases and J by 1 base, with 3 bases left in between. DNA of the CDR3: TGCAGCGTTGAGGAGAACACTGAAGCTTTCTTT. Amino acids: CSVEENTEAFF.

CDR3 sequence: CASSPLAPKGNEQFF. For the CDR3, the DNA is TGTGCCAGCAGCCCACTAGCCCCTAAGGGGAATGAGCAGTTCTTC. This chain links TRBV11-1 with TRBJ2-1, with D possibly being TRBD2 (6 bases). CDR1 and CDR2 from the germline V gene are SGHAT and FQDESV (reference sequence). The germline V and J ends were trimmed by 5 bases and 7 bases, with 18 bases remaining between them. The CDR3 runs to 15 residues. The whole variable domain, filled in from reference TRBV11-1 and TRBJ2-1, reads EAEVAQSPRYKITEKSQAVAFWCDPISGHATLYWYRQILGQGPELLVQFQDESVVDDSQLPKDRFSAERLKGVDSTLKIQPAELGDSAMYLCASSPLAPKGNEQFFGPGTRLTVL.

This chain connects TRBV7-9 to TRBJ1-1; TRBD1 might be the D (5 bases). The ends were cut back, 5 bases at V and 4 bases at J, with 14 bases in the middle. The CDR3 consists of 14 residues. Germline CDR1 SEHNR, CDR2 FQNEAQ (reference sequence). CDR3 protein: CASSPSPGSTEAFF. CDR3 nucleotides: TGTGCCAGCAGCCCTTCCCCAGGGAGCACTGAAGCTTTCTTT.

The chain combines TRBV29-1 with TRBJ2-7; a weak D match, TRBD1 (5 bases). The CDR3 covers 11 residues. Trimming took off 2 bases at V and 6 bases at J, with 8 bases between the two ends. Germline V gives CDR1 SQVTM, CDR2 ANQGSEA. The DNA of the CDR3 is TGCAGCGTTGAATACAGGTCCGAGCAGTACTTC. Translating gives CSVEYRSEQYF.

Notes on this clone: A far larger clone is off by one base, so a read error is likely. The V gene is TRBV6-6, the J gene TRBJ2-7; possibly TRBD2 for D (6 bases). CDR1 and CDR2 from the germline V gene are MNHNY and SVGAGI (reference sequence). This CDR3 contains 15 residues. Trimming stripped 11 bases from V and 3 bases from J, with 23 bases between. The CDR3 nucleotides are TGTGCCGGCATCAAAGAGGGACTCTCCTTCTACGAGCAGTACTTC. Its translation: CAGIKEGLSFYEQYF.

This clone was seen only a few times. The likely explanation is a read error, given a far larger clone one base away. The CDR3 nucleotides read TGTGCCAGCAGCTTATATTTTACGTCGAACACTGAAGCTTTCTTT. Translating it yields CASSLYFTSNTEAFF. The chain couples TRBV7-9 to TRBJ1-1; D unresolved. Deletions cut 2 bases from V and 1 base from J, with 11 bases between. The germline V gene has CDR1 SEHNR and CDR2 FQNEAQ (reference sequence). CDR3 size: 15 residues.

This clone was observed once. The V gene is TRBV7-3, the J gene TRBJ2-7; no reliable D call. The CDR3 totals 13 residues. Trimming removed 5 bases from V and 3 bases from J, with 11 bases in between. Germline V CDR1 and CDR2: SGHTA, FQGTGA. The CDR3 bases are TGTGCCAGCAGCCCGGACCAAAACTACGAGCAGTACTTC. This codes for CASSPDQNYEQYF.

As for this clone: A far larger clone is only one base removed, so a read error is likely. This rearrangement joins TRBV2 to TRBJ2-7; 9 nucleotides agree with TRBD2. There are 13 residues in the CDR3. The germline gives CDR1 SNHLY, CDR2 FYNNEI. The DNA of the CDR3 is TGTGCCGGCAGTAAGGGACTAGCACTCGAGCAGTACTTC. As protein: CAGSKGLALEQYF. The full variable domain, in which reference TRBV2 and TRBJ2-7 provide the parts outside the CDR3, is EPEVTQTPSHQVTQMGQEVILRCVPISNHLYFYWYRQILGQKVEFLVSFYNNEISEKSEIFDDQFSVERPDGSNFTLKIRSTKLEDSAMYFCAGSKGLALEQYFGPGTRLTVT.

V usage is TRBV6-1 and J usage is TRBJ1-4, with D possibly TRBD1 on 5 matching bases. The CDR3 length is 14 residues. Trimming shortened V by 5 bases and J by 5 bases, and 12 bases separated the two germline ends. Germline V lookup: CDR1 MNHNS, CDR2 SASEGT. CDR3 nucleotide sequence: TGTGCCAGCAGTCCCGGGACGATAAATGAAAAACTGTTTTTT. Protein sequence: CASSPGTINEKLFF.

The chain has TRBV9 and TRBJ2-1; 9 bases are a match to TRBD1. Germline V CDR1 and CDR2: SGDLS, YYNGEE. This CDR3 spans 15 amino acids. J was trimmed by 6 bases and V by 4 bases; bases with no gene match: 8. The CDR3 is CASSTRTGEVNEQFF. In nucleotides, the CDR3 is TGTGCCAGCAGCACTCGGACAGGGGAGGTCAATGAGCAGTTCTTC.

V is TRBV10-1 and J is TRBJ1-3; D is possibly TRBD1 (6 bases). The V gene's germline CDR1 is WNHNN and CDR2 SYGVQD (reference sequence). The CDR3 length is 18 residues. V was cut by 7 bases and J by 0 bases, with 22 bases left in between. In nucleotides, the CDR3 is TGCGCCAGCATCCCTCCTACCGACAGGCACCCCTCTGGAAACACCATATATTTT. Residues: CASIPPTDRHPSGNTIYF.

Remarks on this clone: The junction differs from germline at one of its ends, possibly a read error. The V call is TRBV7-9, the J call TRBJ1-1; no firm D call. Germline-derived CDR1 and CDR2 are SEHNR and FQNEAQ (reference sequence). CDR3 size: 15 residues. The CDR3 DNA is TGTGCCAGCTGCTTTGATTTTACGTCGAACACTGAAGCTTTCTTT. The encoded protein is CASCFDFTSNTEAFF. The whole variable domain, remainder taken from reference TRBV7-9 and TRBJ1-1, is DTGVSQNPRHKITKRGQNVTFRCDPISEHNRLYWYRQTLGQGPEFLTYFQNEAQLEKSRLLSDRFSAERPKGSFSTLEIQRTEQGDSAMYLCASCFDFTSNTEAFFGQGTRLTVV.

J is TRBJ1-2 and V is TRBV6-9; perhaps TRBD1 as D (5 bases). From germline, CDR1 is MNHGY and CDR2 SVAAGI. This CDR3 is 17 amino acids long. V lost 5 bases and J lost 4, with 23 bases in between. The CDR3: CASSLRRPYRKTYGYTF. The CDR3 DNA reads TGTGCCAGCAGTCTGCGCCGGCCTTACAGGAAGACCTATGGCTACACCTTC.